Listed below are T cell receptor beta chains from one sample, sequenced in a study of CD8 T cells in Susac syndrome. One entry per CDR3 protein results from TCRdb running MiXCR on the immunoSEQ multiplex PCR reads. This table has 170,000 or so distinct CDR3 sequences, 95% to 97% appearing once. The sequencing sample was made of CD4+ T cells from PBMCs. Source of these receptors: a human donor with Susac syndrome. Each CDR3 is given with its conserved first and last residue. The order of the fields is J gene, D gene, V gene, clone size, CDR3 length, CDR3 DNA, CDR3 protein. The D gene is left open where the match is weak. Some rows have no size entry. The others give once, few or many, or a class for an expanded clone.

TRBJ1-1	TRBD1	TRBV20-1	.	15	TGCAGTGCTAGAGATGGGGGACAGGGTAGTGCTGAAGCTTTCTTT	CSARDGGQGSAEAFF
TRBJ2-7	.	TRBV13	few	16	TGTGCCAGCAGCCCGCCGGCGGGACCCGGAGTCTACGAGCAGTACTTC	CASSPPAGPGVYEQYF
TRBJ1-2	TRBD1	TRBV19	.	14	TGTGCCAGTAGCTCGTCACAGGGGTCCTATGGCTACACCTTC	CASSSSQGSYGYTF
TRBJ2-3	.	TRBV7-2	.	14	TGTGCCAGCAGCCCCTGGGACGGACAAGATACGCAGTATTTT	CASSPWDGQDTQYF
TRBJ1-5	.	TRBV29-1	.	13	TGCAGCGTTGTCGGACAGATTGGGCAGCCCCAGCATTTT	CSVVGQIGQPQHF
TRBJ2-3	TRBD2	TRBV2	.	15	TGTGCCAGCAGTGCCGACGGCGGGGGGGGAGATACGCAGTATTTT	CASSADGGGGDTQYF
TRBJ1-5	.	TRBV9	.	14	TGTGCCAGCAGCAAGTTCGACAGCAATCAGCCCCAGCATTTT	CASSKFDSNQPQHF
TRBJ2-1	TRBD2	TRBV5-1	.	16	TGCGCCAGCAGCTTCCTCTCTAGCGGGAATGACAATGAGCAGTTCTTC	CASSFLSSGNDNEQFF
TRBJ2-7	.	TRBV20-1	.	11	TGCAGTGCTCGACTCCTATACGAGCAGTACTTC	CSARLLYEQYF
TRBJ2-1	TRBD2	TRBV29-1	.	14	TGCAGCGTTCAACGGGTAGCGGGGGGCGATGAGCAGTTCTTC	CSVQRVAGGDEQFF
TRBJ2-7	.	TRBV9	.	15	TGTGCCAGCAGCGAGAGCTATGGGAGCTACTACGAGCAGTACTTC	CASSESYGSYYEQYF
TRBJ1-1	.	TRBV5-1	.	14	TGCGCCAGCAGCCTAACGGAAGTGAACACTGAAGCTTTCTTT	CASSLTEVNTEAFF
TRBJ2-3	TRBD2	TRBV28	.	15	TGTGCCAGCAGAGAGCGGGGGGCGAATACAGATACGCAGTATTTT	CASRERGANTDTQYF
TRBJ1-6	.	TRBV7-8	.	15	TGTGCCAGCAGCCTCGGGATCCGCGGGAATTCACCCCTCCACTTT	CASSLGIRGNSPLHF
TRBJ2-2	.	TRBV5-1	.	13	TGCGCCAGCAGCTTGGTGGGCCCCGGGGAGCTGTTTTTT	CASSLVGPGELFF
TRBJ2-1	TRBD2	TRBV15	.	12	TGTGCCACCAGCGGAGGGACTACTGAGCAGTTCTTC	CATSGGTTEQFF
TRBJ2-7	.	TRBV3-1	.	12	TGTGCCAGCAGCCAAGAGGAGGCCCCGCGGTACTTC	CASSQEEAPRYF
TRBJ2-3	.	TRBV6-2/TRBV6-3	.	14	TGTGCCAGCAGTTACTCCGGAACCACAGATACGCAGTATTTT	CASSYSGTTDTQYF
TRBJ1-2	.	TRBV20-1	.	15	TGCAGTGCTAGAGAGAGCCTCCAGGGATCCTATGGCTACACCTTC	CSARESLQGSYGYTF
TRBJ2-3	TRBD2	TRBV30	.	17	TGTGCCTGGAGTGGAAGCTTTAGCGGGAGGGTCACAGATACGCAGTATTTT	CAWSGSFSGRVTDTQYF
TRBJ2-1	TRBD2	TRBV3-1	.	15	TGTGCCAGCAGACGTAGCGGGGGGGCAAGCAATGAGCAGTTCTTC	CASRRSGGASNEQFF
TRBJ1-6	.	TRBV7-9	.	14	TGTGCCAGCAGCTTAGGAGGGTCCTATTCACCCCTCCACTTT	CASSLGGSYSPLHF
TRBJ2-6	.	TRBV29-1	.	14	TGCAGCGTCCTCTCGGAACCTGGGGCCAACGTCCTGACTTTC	CSVLSEPGANVLTF
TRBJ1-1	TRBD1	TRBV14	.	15	TGTGCCAGCAGCCTTATAGGACAGGGAGTAACTGAAGCTTTCTTT	CASSLIGQGVTEAFF
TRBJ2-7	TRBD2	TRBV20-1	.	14	TGCAGTGCTAGGGTTCTAGCGGGAGTTGACGAGCAGTACTTC	CSARVLAGVDEQYF
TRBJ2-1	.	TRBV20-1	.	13	TGCAGTGGAGGAGGGGTGTCCTACAATGAGCAGTTCTTC	CSGGGVSYNEQFF
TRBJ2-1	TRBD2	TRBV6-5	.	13	TGTGCCAGCAGTTTCCCGGGACTAGCGGTGCAGTTCTTC	CASSFPGLAVQFF
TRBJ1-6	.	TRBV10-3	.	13	TGTGCCATCAGTGGATTCAGTAATTCACCCCTCCACTTT	CAISGFSNSPLHF
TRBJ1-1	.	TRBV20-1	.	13	TGCAGTGCTGGAAGAGGGATGAACACTGAAGCTTTCTTT	CSAGRGMNTEAFF
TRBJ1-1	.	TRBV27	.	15	TGTGCCAGCAGTTTAGGCGCAGGGGAGCACACTGAAGCTTTCTTT	CASSLGAGEHTEAFF
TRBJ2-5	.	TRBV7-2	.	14	TGTGCCAGCAGCTTTACTCCTAGTTTCGAGACCCAGTACTTC	CASSFTPSFETQYF
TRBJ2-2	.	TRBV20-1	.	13	TGCAGAGCGGGCCCCGGCGGGACCGGGGAGCTGTTTTTT	CRAGPGGTGELFF
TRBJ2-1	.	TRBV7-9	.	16	TGTGCCAGCAGCTTCCGGACAGTGAGCTCCTACAATGAGCAGTTCTTC	CASSFRTVSSYNEQFF
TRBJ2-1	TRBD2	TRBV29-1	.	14	TGCAGCGTCCGAAGGGCGGGAGATGGAAATGAGCAGTTCTTC	CSVRRAGDGNEQFF
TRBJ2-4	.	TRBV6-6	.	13	TGTGCCAGCAGCGGGGGACGGGTAAACATTCAGTACTTC	CASSGGRVNIQYF
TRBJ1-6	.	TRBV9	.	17	TGTGCCAGCAGCGTAGGGGGTGATGGTTCCTATAATTCACCCCTCCACTTT	CASSVGGDGSYNSPLHF
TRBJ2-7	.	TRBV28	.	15	TGTGCCAGCAGTACCCGGAGCGCGGGGTCGAACGAGCAGTACTTC	CASSTRSAGSNEQYF
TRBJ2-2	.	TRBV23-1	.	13	TGCGCCAGCAGTGATCCCCGCCCCGGGGAGCTGTTTTTT	CASSDPRPGELFF
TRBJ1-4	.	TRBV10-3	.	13	TGTGCCACCAGGGGACCAACTAATGAAAAACTGTTTTTT	CATRGPTNEKLFF
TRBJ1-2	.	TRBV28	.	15	TGTGCCAGCAGCCCTCCCCAACGCCCTAACTATGGCTACACCTTC	CASSPPQRPNYGYTF
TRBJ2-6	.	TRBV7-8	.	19	TGTGCCAGCAGCTTAGCCCCCCCTGTAGGGGCGAAGGGGGCCAACGTCCTGACTTTC	CASSLAPPVGAKGANVLTF